This TCR beta chain comes out of a study of cytomegalovirus exposure and HLA in healthy donors. Remarks on this clone: Its specificity is not known.

In the PCR, 60 Vbeta and 13 Jbeta primers were used. The table came from immunoSEQ multiplex PCR; TCRdb's copy has only in-frame clones and leaves some out. Here the sample spans approximately 200,000 clones, more than 65% being singletons. This CDR3 is 14 amino acids long. Per germline, CDR1 MNHNS and CDR2 SASEGT. V was pared by 8 bases and J by 1 base, with 11 bases between. General study findings and limits: In vitro checks showed that a few CMV-associated chains really do target CMV antigens. High specificity and sensitivity for cytomegalovirus status were reported for the classifier. When analyzed later, the rates of TCR association showed variation by HLA locus, with DRB1 the most and HLA-C the fewest.

This chain uses TRBV6-1 with TRBJ2-2; a possible D gene is TRBD1 (6 bases). This sequence was found in a girl between 5 and 17 years old in good health and CMV-seropositive. Sequenced sample: PBMCs. The CDR3 nucleotides read TGTGCCAGCGGGGGCCCGGGGAACACCGGGGAGCTGTTTTTT. It translates to CASGGPGNTGELFF.